The sequence of this TCR beta chain was determined in a study of blood T cells in healthy people across ages. PCR was performed a second time for about 7 to 12 cycles using a sample-barcoded 5' primer and a J-beta primer mix. A single record per CDR3 protein comes from TCRdb applying MiXCR to the 5' RACE reads. The table shows almost 1 million distinct CDR3 sequences, with around 54% occurring only once. The V end lost 2 bases, the J end lost 0 bases, and 11 bases lay between the germline ends. The CDR3 loop spans 16 amino acids. CDR1 and CDR2 from the germline V gene are MDHEN and SYDVKM. Sequencing was done on a sample of blood. The sequence was collected from a woman aged 60-75 years in good health. This chain joins TRBV28 and TRBJ1-3; D may be TRBD1 (5 bases). The CDR3 protein is CASSLGMTVSGNTIYF. DNA of the CDR3: TGTGCCAGCAGTTTAGGGATGACAGTCTCTGGAAACACCATATATTTT.